This T cell receptor beta chain was identified in a study of blood T cell repertoires in COVID-19. For the study at large: The United States, Italy and Spain provided the acute and convalescent COVID-19 samples. The cDNA or gDNA used as material had been derived from T cells, B-cell-depleted T cells, or PBMCs.

Original methodology: For nucleated cells, counts were estimated from reference gene primer amplification. The protocol was immunoSEQ multiplex PCR, while the TCRdb copy is restricted to in-frame clones and leaves out a portion. D and trimming were read from the DNA, whereas the V and J calls and clone size are those reported in that table. The repertoire holds about 200,000 clones, with about 89% as singletons. The V end was cut by 3 bases, the J end by 0 bases, with 14 bases between. The CDR3 is made up of 17 amino acids. Per the germline V gene, CDR1 is SEHNR and CDR2 is FQNEAQ (reference sequence).

This TCR derives from a man in his fifties or sixties who had recovered from COVID-19. The sequencing input was peripheral blood. V gene TRBV7-9 combines with J gene TRBJ2-2; perhaps TRBD2 as D (6 bases). The CDR3 DNA follows: TGTGCCAGCAGCTTTGGGGTTAGCGGATCGAACACCGGGGAGCTGTTTTTT. Its protein is CASSFGVSGSNTGELFF. Combining the CDR3 with reference TRBV7-9 and TRBJ2-2 gives the whole variable domain DTGVSQNPRHKITKRGQNVTFRCDPISEHNRLYWYRQTLGQGPEFLTYFQNEAQLEKSRLLSDRFSAERPKGSFSTLEIQRTEQGDSAMYLCASSFGVSGSNTGELFFGEGSRLTVL.